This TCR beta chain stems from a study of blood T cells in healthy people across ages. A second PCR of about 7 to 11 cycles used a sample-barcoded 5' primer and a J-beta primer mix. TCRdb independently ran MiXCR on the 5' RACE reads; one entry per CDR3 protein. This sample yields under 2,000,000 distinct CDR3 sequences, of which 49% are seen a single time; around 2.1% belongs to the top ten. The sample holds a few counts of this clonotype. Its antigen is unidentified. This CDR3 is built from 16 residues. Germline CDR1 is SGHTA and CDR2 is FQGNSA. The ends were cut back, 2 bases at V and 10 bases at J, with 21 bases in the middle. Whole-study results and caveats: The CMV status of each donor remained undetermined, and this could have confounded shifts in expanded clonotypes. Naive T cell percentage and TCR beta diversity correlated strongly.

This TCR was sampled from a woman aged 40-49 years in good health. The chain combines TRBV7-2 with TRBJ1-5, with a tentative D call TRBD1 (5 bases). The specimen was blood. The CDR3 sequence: CASSLTSRTGTTPQHF. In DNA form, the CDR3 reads TGTGCCAGCAGCTTAACGAGTAGAACAGGCACGACTCCCCAGCATTTT.